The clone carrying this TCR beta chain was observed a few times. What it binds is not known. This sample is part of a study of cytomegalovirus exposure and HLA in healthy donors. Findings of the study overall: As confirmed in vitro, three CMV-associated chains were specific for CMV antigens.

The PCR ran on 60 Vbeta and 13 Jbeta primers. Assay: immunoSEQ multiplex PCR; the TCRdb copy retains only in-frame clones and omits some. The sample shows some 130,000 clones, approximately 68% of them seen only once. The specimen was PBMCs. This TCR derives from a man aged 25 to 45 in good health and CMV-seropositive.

The CDR3 DNA reads as TGTGCCAGCAGGGAGCTCGGGGAAGGAAACACCATATATTTT. It translates to CASRELGEGNTIYF. The V and J genes are TRBV6-6 and TRBJ1-3; D not certain. The V gene lost 6 bases and the J gene lost 4 bases, with 13 bases spanning the gap. Germline CDR1 is MNHNY and CDR2 is SVGAGI (reference sequence). The CDR3 sequence is 14 residues long.